Detailed here is one TCR beta chain. Its antigen is not known. Each CDR3 protein is one row after TCRdb ran MiXCR on the RT-PCR reads. The sample shows roughly 780,000 distinct CDR3 sequences, around 20% of them seen only once. The data were taken from a study of response to subunit inactivated influenza vaccine. The study, taken as a whole, reports: The authors proposed limited new T cell recruitment per seasonal influenza vaccination.

This CDR3 has 15 residues. V lost 3 bases, J lost 4 bases, and 16 bases lay in between. Per germline, CDR1 DFQATT and CDR2 SNEGSKA (reference sequence). The V call is TRBV20-1, the J call TRBJ1-5, with D possibly TRBD1 on 5 matching bases. This receptor was identified in a man aged 50 to 60 who received an inactivated influenza vaccine. The sample here was PBMCs from blood, taken roughly 5 days after vaccination. The CDR3 sequence is CSARGSGTDNQPQHF. CDR3 DNA sequence: TGCAGTGCTAGGGGTTCCGGGACTGATAATCAGCCCCAGCATTTT.